Listed below are T cell receptor beta chains from one sample, sequenced in a study of T-cell reconstitution after alpha-beta-depleted transplantation in children. TCRdb analysed the PCR reads with MiXCR anew, one entry per CDR3 protein. The repertoire has hundreds of thousands of distinct CDR3 sequences, nearly 10% of them found once; the top ten carry 10%. The sample consisted of PBMCs from the stem cell graft donor, taken from the stem cell graft. These receptor sequences come from a human donor who donated a stem cell graft to a child with SCID. The CDR3 runs from the conserved cysteine through the conserved F or W. Fields, in order: clone size, V gene, D gene, J gene, CDR3 DNA, CDR3 protein. A D gene is named only where the DNA matches it firmly. Size tells how often a clone was seen (once, few, many) or the class of an expanded clone, and some rows leave it out.

clone size: few; V gene: TRBV4-1; D gene: NA; J gene: TRBJ1-3; CDR3 DNA: TGCGCCAGCAGCCAAGTAACTGGAAACACCATATATTTT; CDR3 protein: CASSQVTGNTIYF
clone size: many; V gene: TRBV12-3/TRBV12-4; D gene: NA; J gene: TRBJ1-1; CDR3 DNA: TGTGCCAGCAGTTTTCAGCAGAACACTGAAGCTTTCTTT; CDR3 protein: CASSFQQNTEAFF
clone size: NA; V gene: TRBV5-1; D gene: TRBD1; J gene: TRBJ1-1; CDR3 DNA: TGCGCCAGCAGCACCCGGACAGGGATGGGAGTGACTGAAGCTTTCTTT; CDR3 protein: CASSTRTGMGVTEAFF
clone size: NA; V gene: TRBV11-2; D gene: NA; J gene: TRBJ1-1; CDR3 DNA: TGTGCCAGCAGCTTAGCTGTTCAGGCTTTCTTT; CDR3 protein: CASSLAVQAFF
clone size: NA; V gene: TRBV12-3/TRBV12-4; D gene: NA; J gene: TRBJ2-7; CDR3 DNA: TGTGCCAGCAGTTCCCAACACGACTACGAGCAGTACTTC; CDR3 protein: CASSSQHDYEQYF
clone size: few; V gene: TRBV2; D gene: TRBD2; J gene: TRBJ2-2; CDR3 DNA: TGTGCCAGCAGGACTATTCTAGCGGGGGGGCGGTCCCCCGGGGAGCTGTTTTTT; CDR3 protein: CASRTILAGGRSPGELFF
clone size: many; V gene: TRBV12-3/TRBV12-4; D gene: NA; J gene: TRBJ1-2; CDR3 DNA: TGTGCCAGCAGCCCACCCCCCGGACGGGGCCATTTTTCTGGCTACACCTTC; CDR3 protein: CASSPPPGRGHFSGYTF
clone size: many; V gene: TRBV12-3/TRBV12-4; D gene: NA; J gene: TRBJ2-7; CDR3 DNA: TGTGCCAGCAGCCAAGGGACCTCCTACGAGCAGTACTTC; CDR3 protein: CASSQGTSYEQYF
clone size: few; V gene: TRBV12-3/TRBV12-4; D gene: TRBD1; J gene: TRBJ2-1; CDR3 DNA: TGTGCCAGCAGTCCCCTGGCCCTAACAGGGGCCACCTACAATGAGCAGTTCTTC; CDR3 protein: CASSPLALTGATYNEQFF
clone size: few; V gene: TRBV18; D gene: TRBD2; J gene: TRBJ2-4; CDR3 DNA: TGTGCCAGCTCACCAGGGCTTTCAGGTCGACTAGCGGGGATGGACATTCAGTACTTC; CDR3 protein: CASSPGLSGRLAGMDIQYF
clone size: few; V gene: TRBV5-1; D gene: NA; J gene: TRBJ2-7; CDR3 DNA: TGCGCCAGCAGCTTGGGGGGGGTCGCCTACGAGCAGTACTTC; CDR3 protein: CASSLGGVAYEQYF
clone size: NA; V gene: TRBV12-5; D gene: TRBD1; J gene: TRBJ1-5; CDR3 DNA: TGTGCTAGTGGCCGAACGACAGGGAGCAATCAGCCCCAGCATTTT; CDR3 protein: CASGRTTGSNQPQHF
clone size: few; V gene: TRBV5-1; D gene: TRBD2; J gene: TRBJ2-2; CDR3 DNA: TGCGCCAGCAGCCGGACTAGCGGGGGGTTCGGGGAGCTGTTTTTT; CDR3 protein: CASSRTSGGFGELFF
clone size: few; V gene: TRBV7-2; D gene: NA; J gene: TRBJ2-5; CDR3 DNA: TGTGCCAGCAGCTACCAGATGGCGGAACAAGAGACCCAGTACTTC; CDR3 protein: CASSYQMAEQETQYF
clone size: many; V gene: TRBV5-1; D gene: NA; J gene: TRBJ2-1; CDR3 DNA: TGCGCCAGCAGCACTGCTCTGGACAATGAGCAGTTCTTC; CDR3 protein: CASSTALDNEQFF
clone size: few; V gene: TRBV9; D gene: NA; J gene: TRBJ2-2; CDR3 DNA: TGTGCCAGCAGCATCGGGACGCCTACCGGGGAGCTGTTTTTT; CDR3 protein: CASSIGTPTGELFF
clone size: few; V gene: TRBV18; D gene: NA; J gene: TRBJ1-1; CDR3 DNA: TGTGCCAGCTCACCACTCTGGCAGGGGATTGAAGCTTTCTTT; CDR3 protein: CASSPLWQGIEAFF
clone size: many; V gene: TRBV27; D gene: NA; J gene: TRBJ2-7; CDR3 DNA: TGTGCCAGCAGTTTATCCGGCAGGGGTCCCTACGAGCAGTACTTC; CDR3 protein: CASSLSGRGPYEQYF
clone size: few; V gene: TRBV10-3; D gene: NA; J gene: TRBJ1-3; CDR3 DNA: TGTGCCATCAGTAACGGGGCCCTCTCTGGAAACACCATATATTTT; CDR3 protein: CAISNGALSGNTIYF
clone size: few; V gene: TRBV2; D gene: NA; J gene: TRBJ2-7; CDR3 DNA: TGTGCCGGCGGACCCACCGTGCACGAGCAGTACTTC; CDR3 protein: CAGGPTVHEQYF
clone size: few; V gene: TRBV3-1; D gene: NA; J gene: TRBJ2-3; CDR3 DNA: TGTGCCTCCTGCAAGGTGGTCCCTTGGACACATACGCAGTATTTT; CDR3 protein: CASCKVVPWTHTQYF
clone size: NA; V gene: TRBV7-9; D gene: TRBD1; J gene: TRBJ1-6; CDR3 DNA: TGTGCCAGCAGCCCCGGACAGGCCTATAATTCACCCCTCCACTTT; CDR3 protein: CASSPGQAYNSPLHF
clone size: few; V gene: TRBV27; D gene: TRBD1; J gene: TRBJ2-3; CDR3 DNA: TGTGCAGTGGGCAGGGGGTACACAGATACGCAGTATTTT; CDR3 protein: CAVGRGYTDTQYF
clone size: few; V gene: TRBV5-1; D gene: NA; J gene: TRBJ1-2; CDR3 DNA: TGCGCCAGCAGCTTGCTCCCCACAGGGAACTATGGCTACACCTTC; CDR3 protein: CASSLLPTGNYGYTF
clone size: NA; V gene: TRBV5-1; D gene: TRBD2; J gene: TRBJ2-1; CDR3 DNA: TGCGCCAGCAGCTGGAGCGGGGGCAACAATGAGCAGTTCTTC; CDR3 protein: CASSWSGGNNEQFF
clone size: NA; V gene: TRBV10-1; D gene: TRBD1; J gene: TRBJ1-3; CDR3 DNA: TGCGCCAGCAGTAAGGCAGCCGGGACAGGAGTTTCTGGAAACACCATATATTTT; CDR3 protein: CASSKAAGTGVSGNTIYF
clone size: few; V gene: TRBV5-1; D gene: NA; J gene: TRBJ2-3; CDR3 DNA: TGCGCCAGCAGCTTGAGGTCAATAGGGGATACGCAGTATTTT; CDR3 protein: CASSLRSIGDTQYF
clone size: NA; V gene: TRBV5-1; D gene: TRBD1; J gene: TRBJ2-7; CDR3 DNA: TGCGCCAGCAGCTTGGCGGGACAGGAGACCTACGAGCAGTACTTC; CDR3 protein: CASSLAGQETYEQYF
clone size: NA; V gene: TRBV6-5; D gene: NA; J gene: TRBJ2-3; CDR3 DNA: TGTGCCAGCAGTTACGGGTTTTTCGGCGCCAAACGGGCGGATACGCAGTATTTT; CDR3 protein: CASSYGFFGAKRADTQYF
clone size: NA; V gene: TRBV2; D gene: TRBD1; J gene: TRBJ2-1; CDR3 DNA: TGTGCCAGCAGTTTCGACAGGGGAGGGTTCTTC; CDR3 protein: CASSFDRGGFF
clone size: NA; V gene: TRBV28; D gene: NA; J gene: TRBJ1-2; CDR3 DNA: TGTGCCAGTATTGGACAAGGCTATGGCTACACCTTC; CDR3 protein: CASIGQGYGYTF
clone size: few; V gene: TRBV29-1; D gene: NA; J gene: TRBJ2-3; CDR3 DNA: TGCAGCGTTGATGGGGCAGCAGATACGCAGTATTTT; CDR3 protein: CSVDGAADTQYF
clone size: many; V gene: TRBV5-1; D gene: NA; J gene: TRBJ2-7; CDR3 DNA: TGTGCCAGCAGCTTAGGGCAGTACGAGCAGTACTTC; CDR3 protein: CASSLGQYEQYF
clone size: few; V gene: TRBV7-9; D gene: TRBD1; J gene: TRBJ1-2; CDR3 DNA: TGTGCCAGCAGCTTAGGGTCGACAGGGGCCTATGGCTACACCTTC; CDR3 protein: CASSLGSTGAYGYTF
clone size: NA; V gene: TRBV18; D gene: TRBD1; J gene: TRBJ2-7; CDR3 DNA: TGTGCCAGCTCCCCCGTTGGGACAGGGGACTACGAGCAGTACTTC; CDR3 protein: CASSPVGTGDYEQYF
clone size: few; V gene: TRBV29-1; D gene: NA; J gene: TRBJ2-5; CDR3 DNA: TGCAGCGTTGAAAGTTGGAGGGTGGAGACCCAGTACTTC; CDR3 protein: CSVESWRVETQYF
clone size: NA; V gene: TRBV20-1; D gene: TRBD2; J gene: TRBJ2-7; CDR3 DNA: TGCAGTGCTCGACCGCCGCTAGCGGGGATGACCTACGAGCAGTACTTC; CDR3 protein: CSARPPLAGMTYEQYF
clone size: many; V gene: TRBV12-3/TRBV12-4; D gene: TRBD1; J gene: TRBJ1-1; CDR3 DNA: TGTGCCAGCAGTTACCCTTGGGGACAGGGGGGCACTGAAGCTTTCTTT; CDR3 protein: CASSYPWGQGGTEAFF
clone size: few; V gene: TRBV11-2; D gene: NA; J gene: TRBJ2-3; CDR3 DNA: TGTGCCAGCAGCTTACCGGGGATGGATACGCAGTATTTT; CDR3 protein: CASSLPGMDTQYF
clone size: many; V gene: TRBV29-1; D gene: NA; J gene: TRBJ1-4; CDR3 DNA: TGCAGCGTTGAAGCAGAGAAGTACAGGACCAATGAAAAACTGTTTTTT; CDR3 protein: CSVEAEKYRTNEKLFF
clone size: many; V gene: TRBV6-6; D gene: TRBD1; J gene: TRBJ2-7; CDR3 DNA: TGTGCCAGCAGCCAGGGGGTCTACGAGCAGTACTTC; CDR3 protein: CASSQGVYEQYF
clone size: few; V gene: TRBV6-5; D gene: NA; J gene: TRBJ1-1; CDR3 DNA: TGTGCCAGCAGCAGTTTGGGTGAAGCTTTCTTT; CDR3 protein: CASSSLGEAFF
clone size: NA; V gene: TRBV7-6; D gene: TRBD1; J gene: TRBJ2-5; CDR3 DNA: TGTGCCAGCAGCTCGTACCAGGGGGCTCTCCAAGAGACCCAGTACTTC; CDR3 protein: CASSSYQGALQETQYF
clone size: NA; V gene: TRBV27; D gene: TRBD2; J gene: TRBJ2-7; CDR3 DNA: TGTGCCAGCAGTGAGAGTAGCGGGGGAAACTACGAGCAGTACTTC; CDR3 protein: CASSESSGGNYEQYF